The next 11 T cell receptor beta chains were all read from a single sample in a study of blood T cells in healthy people across ages. The use of a sample-barcoded 5' primer and a J-beta primer mix characterized a second PCR of about 6 to 11 cycles. TCRdb used MiXCR to reprocess the 5' RACE reads, holding one entry per CDR3 protein. This repertoire shows about 1,500,000 distinct CDR3 sequences, around 39% found once; its top ten account for approximately 7.9%. Sequenced material: blood. The receptors stem from a woman between 18 and 29 years old in good health.

This clonotype was found a few times. V is TRBV2 and J is TRBJ2-7; no reliable D call. Trimming pared 6 bases from V and 2 bases from J, leaving 11 bases between. Germline V CDR1 and CDR2: SNHLY, FYNNEI. The CDR3 sequence is 13 residues long. Written as DNA, the CDR3 is TGTGCCAGCAGCGGGCCCGGAGCCTACGAGCAGTACTTC. Translated, it gives CASSGPGAYEQYF.

This clonotype was picked up a small number of times. The chain couples TRBV12-3 or TRBV12-4 to TRBJ1-4, with 7 bases identical to TRBD1. The J segment lost 7 bases and the V segment lost 5 bases, leaving 4 bases of the junction unmatched. The CDR3 covers 13 residues. The CDR3 is CASSLRQGEKLFF. Here the CDR3 DNA reads TGTGCCAGCAGTCTACGACAGGGTGAAAAACTGTTTTTT.

This clonotype was detected a few times. The chain couples TRBV10-3 to TRBJ2-7; the match to TRBD1 covers 9 bases. Germline assignment: CDR1 ENHRY and CDR2 SYGVKD. CDR3 length equals 16 residues. V was clipped by 4 bases and J by 2 bases; unmatched bases: 9. For the CDR3, the DNA is TGTGCCATCAGTGGGATCCTACAGGGGGCCACCTACGAGCAGTACTTC. Protein sequence: CAISGILQGATYEQYF.

This clonotype was picked up one time. The J gene is TRBJ2-3, the V gene TRBV6-5; D gene ambiguous. This CDR3 region has 15 residues. The V and J ends lost 2 bases and 6 bases respectively, with 15 bases between them. CDR1 is MNHEY and CDR2 is SVGAGI in the germline V gene. CDR3 protein: CASSYVGPVGDTQYF. The CDR3 region has the DNA TGTGCCAGCAGTTACGTCGGACCGGTAGGGGATACGCAGTATTTT.

The chain recombines TRBV27 with TRBJ1-2, with a possible D match to TRBD1 (6 bases). This CDR3 comprises 14 residues. The V end lost 5 bases, the J end lost 4 bases, and 14 bases lay between the germline ends. Germline CDR1 is MNHEY and CDR2 is SMNVEV (reference sequence). In nucleotides, the CDR3 is TGTGCCAGCAGTCCGCAGGGGTCTAGCTATGGCTACACCTTC. This translates into CASSPQGSSYGYTF.

This clonotype occurred a few times. The gene calls are TRBV4-1 and TRBJ1-4; D gene unclear. CDR1 is MGHRA, CDR2 YSYEKL, per germline. Between the trimmed V and J ends, which lost 0 bases and 4 bases, there was a span of 6 bases. This CDR3 comprises 14 residues. DNA for the CDR3: TGCGCCAGCAGCCAAGACCCCAATAATGAAAAACTGTTTTTT. Amino acids: CASSQDPNNEKLFF.

The V and J genes are TRBV20-1 and TRBJ2-3; 12 nucleotides align to TRBD2. This CDR3 contains 15 residues. Trimming removed 6 bases from V and 5 bases from J; junction bases left unmatched: 9. Germline V gene sequence: CDR1 DFQATT, CDR2 SNEGSKA (reference sequence). The CDR3, as DNA: TGCAGTGCCCCGACTAGCGGGAGAAGTAGAGATACGCAGTATTTT. Translation: CSAPTSGRSRDTQYF.

The chain combines TRBV12-3 or TRBV12-4 with TRBJ2-1; 9 bases fit TRBD1. With 4 bases clipped from V and 8 bases from J, the junction kept 9 bases outside the gene matches. The CDR3 length is 15 residues. The CDR3 DNA reads as TGTGCCAGCAGTTCGGCCGGGACAGGGCCGGATGAGCAGTTCTTC. Its protein product is CASSSAGTGPDEQFF.

This chain connects TRBV9 to TRBJ2-7; 9 positions agree with TRBD2. The length of the CDR3 is 14 residues. Germline V gene sequence: CDR1 SGDLS, CDR2 YYNGEE. The junction had 8 bases not matched to a gene; V was cut back by 5 bases and J by 5 bases. DNA of the CDR3: TGTGCCAGCAGTGCTACCGGGACTAGCAACGAGCAGTACTTC. This codes for CASSATGTSNEQYF.

This clonotype was found a few times. This rearrangement joins TRBV11-2 to TRBJ1-1; TRBD1 aligns across 7 bases. From germline, CDR1 is SGHAT and CDR2 FQNNGV. The V and J ends lost 3 bases and 7 bases, in that order; junction bases with no gene match: 14. The length of the CDR3 is 16 residues. This CDR3 is CASSLSINRGRGEAFF. The CDR3 DNA reads as TGTGCCAGCAGCTTGTCAATCAACAGGGGTCGAGGTGAAGCTTTCTTT.

This chain links TRBV18 with TRBJ2-1; TRBD2 agrees at 12 bases. The CDR3 is 14 amino acids. Trimming took 5 bases from V and 8 from J; bases not matched to a gene: 4. Germline V lookup: CDR1 KGHSH, CDR2 LQKENI. In nucleotides, the CDR3 is TGTGCCAGCTCAGTAGGACTAGCGGGGTATGAGCAGTTCTTC. It codes for CASSVGLAGYEQFF.